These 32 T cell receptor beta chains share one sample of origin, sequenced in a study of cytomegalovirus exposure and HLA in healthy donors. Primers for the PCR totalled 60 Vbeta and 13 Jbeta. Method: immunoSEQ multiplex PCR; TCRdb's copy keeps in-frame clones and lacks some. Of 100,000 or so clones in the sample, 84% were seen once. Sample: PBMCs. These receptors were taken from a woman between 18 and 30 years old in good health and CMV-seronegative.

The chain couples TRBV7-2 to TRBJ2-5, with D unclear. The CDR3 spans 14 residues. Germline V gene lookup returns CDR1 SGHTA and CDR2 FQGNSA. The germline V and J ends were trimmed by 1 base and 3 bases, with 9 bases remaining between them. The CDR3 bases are TGTGCCAGCAGCTTAGTTTCAGTGGAAGAGACCCAGTACTTC. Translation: CASSLVSVEETQYF.

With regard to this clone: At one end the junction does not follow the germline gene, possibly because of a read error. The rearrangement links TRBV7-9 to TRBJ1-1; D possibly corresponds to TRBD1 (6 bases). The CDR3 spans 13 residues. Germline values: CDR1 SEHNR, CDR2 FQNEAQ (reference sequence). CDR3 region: CSSSLGGGTEAFF. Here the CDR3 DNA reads TGTTCCAGCAGCTTAGGGGGGGGCACTGAAGCTTTCTTT.

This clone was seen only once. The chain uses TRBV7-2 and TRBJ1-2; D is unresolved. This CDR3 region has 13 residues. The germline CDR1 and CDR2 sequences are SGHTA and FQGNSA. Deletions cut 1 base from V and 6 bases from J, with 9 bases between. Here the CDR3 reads CASSLGRRDGYTF. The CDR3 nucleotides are TGTGCCAGCAGCTTAGGGCGGAGGGATGGCTACACCTTC.

CDR3: CASSISGPRDSYGYTF. The CDR3 DNA is TGTGCCAGTAGTATTTCGGGCCCACGGGACAGCTATGGCTACACCTTC. The chain links TRBV19 to TRBJ1-2, with 7 nucleotides matching TRBD1. V trimming: 3 bases; J trimming: 4 bases; junction bases outside the gene matches: 11. Per the germline V gene, CDR1 is LNHDA and CDR2 is SQIVND (reference sequence). This CDR3 is 16 amino acids long.

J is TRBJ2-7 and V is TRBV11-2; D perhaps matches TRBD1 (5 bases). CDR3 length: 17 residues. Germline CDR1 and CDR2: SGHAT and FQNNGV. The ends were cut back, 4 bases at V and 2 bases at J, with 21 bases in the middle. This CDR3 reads CASSSYLGVSVTYEQYF. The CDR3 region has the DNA TGTGCCAGCAGCTCCTACTTAGGGGTTTCCGTGACCTACGAGCAGTACTTC.

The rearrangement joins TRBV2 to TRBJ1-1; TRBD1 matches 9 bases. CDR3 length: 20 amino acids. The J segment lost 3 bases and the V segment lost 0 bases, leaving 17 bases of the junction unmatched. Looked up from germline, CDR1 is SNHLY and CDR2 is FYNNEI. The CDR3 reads CASSEALPLLSTGGDTEAFF. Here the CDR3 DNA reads TGTGCCAGCAGTGAAGCGCTTCCTTTGCTATCGACAGGGGGAGACACTGAAGCTTTCTTT.

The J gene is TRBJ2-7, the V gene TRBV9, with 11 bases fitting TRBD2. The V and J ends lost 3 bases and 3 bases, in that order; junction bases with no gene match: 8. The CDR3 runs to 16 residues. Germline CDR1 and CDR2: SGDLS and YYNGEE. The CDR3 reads CASSGPQTSGIYEQYF. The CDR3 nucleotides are TGTGCCAGCAGCGGACCTCAGACTAGCGGGATCTACGAGCAGTACTTC.

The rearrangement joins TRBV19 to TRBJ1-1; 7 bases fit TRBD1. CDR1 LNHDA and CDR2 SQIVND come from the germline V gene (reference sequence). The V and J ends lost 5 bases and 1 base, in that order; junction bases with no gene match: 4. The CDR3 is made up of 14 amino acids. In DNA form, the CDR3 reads TGTGCCAGTAGTTTGGGACAGAGGAACACTGAAGCTTTCTTT. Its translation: CASSLGQRNTEAFF.

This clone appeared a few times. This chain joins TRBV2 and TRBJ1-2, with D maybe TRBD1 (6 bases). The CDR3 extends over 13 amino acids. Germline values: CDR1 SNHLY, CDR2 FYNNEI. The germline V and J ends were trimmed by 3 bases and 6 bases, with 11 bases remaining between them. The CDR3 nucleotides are TGTGCCAGCAGTGACTACAGGGAGCATGGCTACACCTTC. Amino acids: CASSDYREHGYTF.

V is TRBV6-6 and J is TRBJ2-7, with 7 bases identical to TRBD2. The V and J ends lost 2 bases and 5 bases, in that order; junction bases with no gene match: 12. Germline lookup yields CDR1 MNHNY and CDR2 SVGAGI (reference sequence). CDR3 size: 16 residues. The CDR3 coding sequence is TGTGCCAGCAGTTACGCCAGGCTAGCGGTGTTGAACGAGCAGTACTTC. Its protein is CASSYARLAVLNEQYF.

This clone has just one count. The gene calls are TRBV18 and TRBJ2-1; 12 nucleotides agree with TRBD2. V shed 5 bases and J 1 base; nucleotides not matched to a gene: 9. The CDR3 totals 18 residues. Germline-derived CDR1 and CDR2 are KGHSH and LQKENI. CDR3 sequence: CASSSGLAGGGSYNEQFF. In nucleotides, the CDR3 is TGTGCCAGCTCATCAGGCCTAGCGGGAGGGGGGTCCTACAATGAGCAGTTCTTC.

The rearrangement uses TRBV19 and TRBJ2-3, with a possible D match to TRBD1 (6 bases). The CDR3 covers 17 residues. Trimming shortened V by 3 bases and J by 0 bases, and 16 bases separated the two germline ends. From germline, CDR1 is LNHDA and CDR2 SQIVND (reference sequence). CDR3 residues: CASSISIQGESTDTQYF. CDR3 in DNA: TGTGCCAGTAGTATCTCGATACAGGGCGAGAGCACAGATACGCAGTATTTT.

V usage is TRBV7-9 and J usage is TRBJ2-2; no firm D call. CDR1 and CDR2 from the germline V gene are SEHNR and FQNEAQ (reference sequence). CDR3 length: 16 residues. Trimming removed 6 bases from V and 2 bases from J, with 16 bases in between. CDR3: CASSPSDNSNTGELFF. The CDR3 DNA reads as TGTGCCAGCAGTCCTTCGGATAACAGCAACACCGGGGAGCTGTTTTTT.

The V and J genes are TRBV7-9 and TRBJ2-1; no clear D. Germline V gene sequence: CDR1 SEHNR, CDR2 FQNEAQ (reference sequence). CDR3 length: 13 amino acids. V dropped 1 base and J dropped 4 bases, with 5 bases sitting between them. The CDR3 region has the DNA TGTGCCAGCAGCTTAGATTATTACAATGAGCAGTTCTTC. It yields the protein CASSLDYYNEQFF.

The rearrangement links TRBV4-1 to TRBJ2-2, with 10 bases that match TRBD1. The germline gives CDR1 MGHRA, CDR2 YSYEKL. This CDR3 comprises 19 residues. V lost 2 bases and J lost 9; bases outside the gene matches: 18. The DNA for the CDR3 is TGCGCCAGCAGCCAACAAAACCTTCCGGGACAGGGGTCGGCCCGGGAGCTGTTTTTT. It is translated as CASSQQNLPGQGSARELFF.

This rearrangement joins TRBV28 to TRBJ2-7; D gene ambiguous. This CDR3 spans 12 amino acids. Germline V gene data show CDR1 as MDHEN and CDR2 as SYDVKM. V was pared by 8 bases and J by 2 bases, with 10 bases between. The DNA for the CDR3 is TGTGCCAGCCAGACCAGCGCCTACGAGCAGTACTTC. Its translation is CASQTSAYEQYF.

The CDR3, as DNA: TGCAGCGCCCTGACAGGGTTGGGCACTGAAGCTTTCTTT. It codes for CSALTGLGTEAFF. The chain joins TRBV29-1 to TRBJ1-1, with 7 bases lining up with TRBD1. Germline lookup yields CDR1 SQVTM and CDR2 ANQGSEA. The CDR3 runs 13 residues. J lost 4 bases, V lost 7 bases, and 9 bases had no gene match.

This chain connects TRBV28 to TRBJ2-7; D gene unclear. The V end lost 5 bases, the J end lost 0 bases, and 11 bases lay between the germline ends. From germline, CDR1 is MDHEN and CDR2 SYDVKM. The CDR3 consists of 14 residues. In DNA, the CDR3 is TGTGCCAGCAGTCCCCACAAGAACTCCTACGAGCAGTACTTC. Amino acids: CASSPHKNSYEQYF.

This chain's CDR3 is CASSYRGLNTDTQYF. The CDR3 DNA is TGTGCCAGCAGTTATAGAGGACTAAACACAGATACGCAGTATTTT. The chain has TRBV6-6 and TRBJ2-3; possibly TRBD2 for D (6 bases). V dropped 3 bases and J dropped 2 bases, with 12 bases sitting between them. Germline loops: CDR1 MNHNY, CDR2 SVGAGI (reference sequence). This CDR3 spans 15 amino acids.

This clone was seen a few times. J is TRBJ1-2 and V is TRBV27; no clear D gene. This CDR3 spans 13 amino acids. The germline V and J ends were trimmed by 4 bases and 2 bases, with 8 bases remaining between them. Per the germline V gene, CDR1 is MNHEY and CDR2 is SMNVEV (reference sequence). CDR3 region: CASSSRSNYGYTF. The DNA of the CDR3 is TGTGCCAGCAGTTCGAGGTCCAACTATGGCTACACCTTC.

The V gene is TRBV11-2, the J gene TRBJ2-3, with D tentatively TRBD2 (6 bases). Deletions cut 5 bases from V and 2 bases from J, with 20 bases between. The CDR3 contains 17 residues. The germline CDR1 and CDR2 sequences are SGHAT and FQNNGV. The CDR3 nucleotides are TGTGCCAGCAGCAAAACCGGGACTTCCTCTTTCACAGATACGCAGTATTTT. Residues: CASSKTGTSSFTDTQYF.

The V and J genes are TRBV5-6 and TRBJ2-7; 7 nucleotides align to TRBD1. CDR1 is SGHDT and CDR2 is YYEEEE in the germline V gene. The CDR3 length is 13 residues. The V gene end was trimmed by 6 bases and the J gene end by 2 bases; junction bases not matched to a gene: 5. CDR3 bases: TGTGCCAGCATGAGACAGGGTACCTACGAGCAGTACTTC. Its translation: CASMRQGTYEQYF.

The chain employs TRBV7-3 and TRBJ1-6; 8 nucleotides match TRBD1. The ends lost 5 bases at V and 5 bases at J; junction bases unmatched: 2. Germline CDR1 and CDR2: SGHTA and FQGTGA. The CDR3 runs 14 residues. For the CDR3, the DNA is TGTGCCAGCAGCCCGACAGGGGATAATTCACCCCTCCACTTT. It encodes CASSPTGDNSPLHF.

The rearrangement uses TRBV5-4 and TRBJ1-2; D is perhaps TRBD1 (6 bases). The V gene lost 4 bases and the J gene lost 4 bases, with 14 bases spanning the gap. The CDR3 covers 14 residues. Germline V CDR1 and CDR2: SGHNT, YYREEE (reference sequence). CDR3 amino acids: CASSLGGGIYGYTF. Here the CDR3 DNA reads TGTGCCAGCAGCCTGGGGGGCGGTATCTATGGCTACACCTTC.

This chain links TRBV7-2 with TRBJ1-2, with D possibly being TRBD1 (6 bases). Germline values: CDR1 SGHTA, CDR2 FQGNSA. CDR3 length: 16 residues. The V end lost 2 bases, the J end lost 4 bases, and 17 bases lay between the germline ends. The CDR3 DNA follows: TGTGCCAGCAGCTTAAGAACGGACAGTGACCTCTATGGCTACACCTTC. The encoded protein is CASSLRTDSDLYGYTF.

The chain's CDR3 is CASSTRWVGAGELFF. The DNA for the CDR3 is TGTGCCAGCAGTACCCGCTGGGTGGGCGCCGGGGAGCTGTTTTTT. This sequence joins TRBV28 and TRBJ2-2; D is unresolved. The CDR3 sequence is 15 residues long. Germline V gene sequence: CDR1 MDHEN, CDR2 SYDVKM. Trimming pared 5 bases from V and 6 bases from J, leaving 16 bases between.

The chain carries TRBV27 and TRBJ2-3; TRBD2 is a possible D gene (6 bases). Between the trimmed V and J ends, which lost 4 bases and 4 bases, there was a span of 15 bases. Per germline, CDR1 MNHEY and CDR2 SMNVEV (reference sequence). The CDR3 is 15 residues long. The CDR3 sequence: CASSSGLMRPDTQYF. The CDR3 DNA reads TGTGCCAGCAGTTCGGGACTGATGCGCCCAGATACGCAGTATTTT.

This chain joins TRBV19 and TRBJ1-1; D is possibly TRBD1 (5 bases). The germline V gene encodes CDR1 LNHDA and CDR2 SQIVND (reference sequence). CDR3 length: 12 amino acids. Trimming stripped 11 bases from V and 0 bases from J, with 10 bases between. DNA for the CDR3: TGTGCCTCCCGACAGTTGAACACTGAAGCTTTCTTT. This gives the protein CASRQLNTEAFF.

Here the CDR3 DNA reads TGTGCCAGCAGTAGATCCGGGACAGTTAATGAAAAACTGTTTTTT. Its translation: CASSRSGTVNEKLFF. V is TRBV9 and J is TRBJ1-4, with TRBD1 matching 7 bases. V lost 5 bases, J lost 4 bases, and 8 bases stayed unmatched. The length of the CDR3 is 15 residues. CDR1 and CDR2 from the germline V gene are SGDLS and YYNGEE. The whole variable domain, remainder taken from reference TRBV9 and TRBJ1-4, is DSGVTQTPKHLITATGQRVTLRCSPRSGDLSVYWYQQSLDQGLQFLIQYYNGEERAKGNILERFSAQQFPDLHSELNLSSLELGDSALYFCASSRSGTVNEKLFFGSGTQLSVL.

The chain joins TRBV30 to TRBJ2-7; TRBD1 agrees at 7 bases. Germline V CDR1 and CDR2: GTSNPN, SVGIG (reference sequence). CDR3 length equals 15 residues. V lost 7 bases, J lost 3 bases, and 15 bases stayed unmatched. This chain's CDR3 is CASRQEQGTNYEQYF. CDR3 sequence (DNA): TGTGCCTCCAGACAAGAACAGGGGACCAACTACGAGCAGTACTTC.

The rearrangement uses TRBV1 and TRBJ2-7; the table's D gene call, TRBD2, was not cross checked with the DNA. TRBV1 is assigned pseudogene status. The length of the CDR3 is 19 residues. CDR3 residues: CTSSQDREFRLAGVYEQYF. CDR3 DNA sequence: TGCACCAGCAGCCAAGATCGGGAGTTTCGGCTAGCGGGAGTCTACGAGCAGTACTTC.

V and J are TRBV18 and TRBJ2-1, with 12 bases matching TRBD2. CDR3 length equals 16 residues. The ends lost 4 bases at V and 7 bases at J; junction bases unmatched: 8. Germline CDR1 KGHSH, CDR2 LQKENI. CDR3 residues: CASSRTGTSGFNEQFF. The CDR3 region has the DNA TGTGCCAGCTCACGAACCGGGACTAGCGGGTTTAATGAGCAGTTCTTC. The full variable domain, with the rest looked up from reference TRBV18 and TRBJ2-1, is NAGVMQNPRHLVRRRGQEARLRCSPMKGHSHVYWYRQLPEEGLKFMVYLQKENIIDESGMPKERFSAEFPKEGPSILRIQQVVRGDSAAYFCASSRTGTSGFNEQFFGPGTRLTVL.